Following are 21 T cell receptor beta chains from one sample sequenced in a study of blood T cell repertoires in COVID-19. The assay was immunoSEQ multiplex PCR, and TCRdb's table has in-frame clones only and misses some. Among approximately 70,000 clones, roughly 77% were seen once, and the ten largest hold roughly 36%. Sequencing was done on a sample of peripheral blood. The origin of the receptors is a woman aged 65 to 85 with acute or convalescent COVID-19.

The chain links TRBV5-6 to TRBJ2-1; perhaps TRBD2 as D (6 bases). The CDR3 length is 16 residues. The V gene lost 1 base and the J gene lost 7 bases, with 18 bases spanning the gap. Germline V CDR1 and CDR2: SGHDT, YYEEEE. The CDR3 reads CASSLLTGARGNEQFF. The CDR3 coding sequence is TGTGCCAGCAGCTTGCTGACGGGAGCCCGGGGGAATGAGCAGTTCTTC.

The V and J genes are TRBV7-3 and TRBJ2-3; 11 nucleotides match TRBD2. V gave up 5 bases and J gave up 3 bases; unmatched junction bases: 7. Looked up from germline, CDR1 is SGHTA and CDR2 is FQGTGA. The CDR3 length is 16 residues. The CDR3 region is CASSPRWTSGTDTQYF. The CDR3 DNA reads as TGTGCCAGCAGCCCTCGGTGGACTAGCGGGACAGATACGCAGTATTTT.

The rearrangement links TRBV28 to TRBJ2-7; D not certain. This CDR3 is 13 amino acids long. Trimming left V 4 bases short and J 2 bases short, with 9 bases between. Germline values: CDR1 MDHEN, CDR2 SYDVKM. CDR3 coding DNA: TGTGCCAGCAGTTCGGGTTCCCCCTACGAGCAGTACTTC. As protein: CASSSGSPYEQYF.

The rearrangement links TRBV6-5 to TRBJ1-1, with D maybe TRBD1 (6 bases). Germline-derived CDR1 and CDR2 are MNHEY and SVGAGI. CDR3 length: 13 amino acids. The germline V and J ends were trimmed by 5 bases and 5 bases, with 12 bases remaining between them. The CDR3, as DNA: TGTGCCAGCAGTACACAGGGTTATACTGAAGCTTTCTTT. Residues: CASSTQGYTEAFF.

This clone was observed a handful of times. The chain couples TRBV5-1 to TRBJ1-1; D not resolved. V lost 0 bases, J lost 5 bases, and 11 bases lay in between. Per germline, CDR1 SGHRS and CDR2 YFSETQ. The CDR3 has 14 amino acids. The CDR3 spells CASSLVGAGTEAFF. As DNA, the CDR3 is TGCGCCAGCAGCTTGGTTGGCGCCGGGACTGAAGCTTTCTTT.

V usage is TRBV5-4 and J usage is TRBJ1-2; D gene uncertain. In germline, CDR1 is SGHNT, CDR2 YYREEE (reference sequence). Trimming removed 0 bases at V and 0 bases at J, with 6 bases between. The CDR3 runs 14 residues. The CDR3 here is CASSLAHTNYGYTF. Written as DNA, the CDR3 is TGTGCCAGCAGCTTGGCTCACACTAACTATGGCTACACCTTC.

The chain recombines TRBV28 with TRBJ1-4, with TRBD1 matching 9 bases. Germline CDR1 reads MDHEN; CDR2 reads SYDVKM. The trim removed 2 bases at V and 5 bases at J, leaving 3 bases unmatched. The CDR3 is 15 amino acids. The CDR3 coding sequence is TGTGCCAGCAGTTTACCCGGGACAGGGAATGAAAAACTGTTTTTT. Amino acid sequence: CASSLPGTGNEKLFF.

The V call is TRBV28, the J call TRBJ1-2; 7 nucleotides agree with TRBD1. The CDR3 has 15 amino acids. Germline V CDR1 and CDR2: MDHEN, SYDVKM. The trim removed 2 bases at V and 7 bases at J, leaving 10 bases unmatched. The CDR3 nucleotides read TGTGCCAGCAGTTTACCGGGCCCTTCAGGGGGTGGCTACACCTTC. Residues: CASSLPGPSGGGYTF.

This chain uses TRBV3-1 (or the pseudogene TRBV3-2) with TRBJ2-7, with a possible D match to TRBD2 (6 bases). Germline loops: CDR1 LGHDT, CDR2 YNNKEL (reference sequence). This CDR3 comprises 11 residues. Trimming stripped 10 bases from V and 2 bases from J, with 9 bases between. CDR3 sequence: CATREAYEQYF. CDR3 in DNA: TGTGCCACCAGGGAGGCCTACGAGCAGTACTTC.

The V and J genes are TRBV30 and TRBJ1-5; D is possibly TRBD1 (6 bases). CDR3 length: 15 amino acids. Germline values: CDR1 GTSNPN, CDR2 SVGIG (reference sequence). Between the trimmed V and J ends, which lost 3 bases and 5 bases, there was a span of 17 bases. The CDR3 loop is CAWSTGTFNHQPQHF. The CDR3 DNA reads TGTGCCTGGAGCACCGGGACATTTAATCATCAGCCCCAGCATTTT.

The rearrangement uses TRBV10-1 and TRBJ2-1; TRBD1 matches at 11 bases. From germline, CDR1 is WNHNN and CDR2 SYGVQD (reference sequence). With V trimmed by 3 bases and J by 7 bases, 8 bases remained unmatched. The CDR3 covers 16 residues. The CDR3 coding sequence is TGCGCCAGCAGTGAATTCGGGACAGGGGGAGGTAATGAGCAGTTCTTC. Its protein product is CASSEFGTGGGNEQFF.

V and J are TRBV7-2 and TRBJ2-2; TRBD1 aligns across 9 bases. The CDR3 has 15 amino acids. With V trimmed by 4 bases and J by 2 bases, 2 bases remained unmatched. The germline V gene has CDR1 SGHTA and CDR2 FQGNSA. The CDR3 here is CASSSDRGNTGELFF. DNA of the CDR3: TGTGCCAGCAGCTCGGACAGGGGCAACACCGGGGAGCTGTTTTTT. Supplemented by reference TRBV7-2 and TRBJ2-2, the full variable domain reads GAGVSQSPSNKVTEKGKDVELRCDPISGHTALYWYRQSLGQGLEFLIYFQGNSAPDKSGLPSDRFSAERTGGSVSTLTIQRTQQEDSAVYLCASSSDRGNTGELFFGEGSRLTVL.

V usage is TRBV3-1 (or the pseudogene TRBV3-2) and J usage is TRBJ1-1; D uncertain. The V gene's germline CDR1 is LGHDT and CDR2 YNNKEL (reference sequence). Deletions cut 1 base from V and 0 bases from J, with 12 bases between. This CDR3 contains 16 residues. The chain's CDR3 is CASSQVVVRLNTEAFF. For the CDR3, the DNA is TGTGCCAGCAGCCAAGTGGTCGTCAGGCTGAACACTGAAGCTTTCTTT.

V gene TRBV10-3 combines with J gene TRBJ1-4; 8 bases map to TRBD1. The ends lost 0 bases at V and 8 bases at J; junction bases unmatched: 2. Germline CDR1 is ENHRY and CDR2 is SYGVKD. The CDR3 spans 14 residues. The CDR3 loop reads CAISESQGAEKLFF. The CDR3 bases are TGTGCCATCAGTGAGTCCCAGGGGGCAGAAAAACTGTTTTTT.

The V gene is TRBV19, the J gene TRBJ1-5; D gene uncertain. V was pared by 6 bases and J by 6 bases, with 9 bases between. Per germline, CDR1 LNHDA and CDR2 SQIVND (reference sequence). The CDR3 extends over 12 amino acids. CDR3 sequence: CASRYGSQPQHF. The CDR3 bases are TGTGCCAGTAGATACGGGAGTCAGCCCCAGCATTTT.

This clone was recorded once. This chain connects TRBV6-5 to TRBJ1-1; tentative D call: TRBD1 (5 bases). Trimming removed 2 bases at V and 11 bases at J, with 12 bases between. The germline gives CDR1 MNHEY, CDR2 SVGAGI. The CDR3 consists of 12 residues. The CDR3 DNA is TGTGCCAGCAGTTACGGTCCAGGGAGGGCTTTCTTT. Its translation: CASSYGPGRAFF.

The chain combines TRBV7-8 with TRBJ2-7; D remains ambiguous. The CDR3 is 14 amino acids. V was clipped by 1 base and J by 3 bases, with 10 bases between them. The V gene's germline CDR1 is SGHVS and CDR2 FQNEAQ. The CDR3 sequence is CASSLGQVNYEQYF. DNA for the CDR3: TGTGCCAGCAGCTTAGGCCAGGTGAACTACGAGCAGTACTTC.

The chain carries TRBV7-6 and TRBJ1-4; D ambiguous. Germline lookup yields CDR1 SGHVS and CDR2 FNYEAQ. The CDR3 sequence is 15 residues long. V lost 2 bases, J lost 5 bases, and 12 bases lay in between. CDR3 nucleotide sequence: TGTGCCAGCAGCTTACTCGCCGGGATGAATGAAAAACTGTTTTTT. It encodes CASSLLAGMNEKLFF.

The chain joins TRBV29-1 to TRBJ1-2; 7 positions agree with TRBD1. Trimming at V came to 6 bases and at J to 8 bases, leaving 9 bases not matched to a gene. Per the germline V gene, CDR1 is SQVTM and CDR2 is ANQGSEA. There are 12 residues in the CDR3. For the CDR3, the DNA is TGCAGCGTCCTCAGGGGGAAGGGAGGCTACACCTTC. Its translation: CSVLRGKGGYTF.

This sequence joins TRBV27 and TRBJ1-5; 9 bases agree with TRBD1. From germline, CDR1 is MNHEY and CDR2 SMNVEV (reference sequence). The CDR3 is 15 amino acids. The ends lost 6 bases at V and 0 bases at J; junction bases unmatched: 3. CDR3 nucleotides: TGTGCCAGCAGCTGGGGACAGGGTAGCAATCAGCCCCAGCATTTT. Translation gives CASSWGQGSNQPQHF.

The chain combines TRBV27 with TRBJ2-2; D is unclear. This CDR3 contains 19 residues. Germline lookup yields CDR1 MNHEY and CDR2 SMNVEV (reference sequence). V was trimmed by 6 bases and J by 3 bases, leaving 26 bases between them. The CDR3 nucleotides read TGTGCCAGCAGGGATCTCCCTCGAGGCCCTAAACGGTACACCGGGGAGCTGTTTTTT. It is translated as CASRDLPRGPKRYTGELFF.